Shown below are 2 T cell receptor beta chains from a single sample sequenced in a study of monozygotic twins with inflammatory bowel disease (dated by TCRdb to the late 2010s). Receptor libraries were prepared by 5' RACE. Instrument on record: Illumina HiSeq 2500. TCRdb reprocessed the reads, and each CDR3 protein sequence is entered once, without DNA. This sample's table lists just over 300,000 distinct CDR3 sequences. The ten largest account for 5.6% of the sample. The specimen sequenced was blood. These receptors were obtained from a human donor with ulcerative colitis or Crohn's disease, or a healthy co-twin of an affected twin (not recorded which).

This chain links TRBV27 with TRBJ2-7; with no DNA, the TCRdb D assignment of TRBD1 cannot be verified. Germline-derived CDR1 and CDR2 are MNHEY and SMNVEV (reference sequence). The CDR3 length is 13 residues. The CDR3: CASTRGGAYEQYF.

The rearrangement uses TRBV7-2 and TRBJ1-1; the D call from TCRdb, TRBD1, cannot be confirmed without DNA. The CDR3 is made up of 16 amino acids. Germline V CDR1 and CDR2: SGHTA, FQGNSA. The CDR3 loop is CASSRGGAGMNTEAFF.